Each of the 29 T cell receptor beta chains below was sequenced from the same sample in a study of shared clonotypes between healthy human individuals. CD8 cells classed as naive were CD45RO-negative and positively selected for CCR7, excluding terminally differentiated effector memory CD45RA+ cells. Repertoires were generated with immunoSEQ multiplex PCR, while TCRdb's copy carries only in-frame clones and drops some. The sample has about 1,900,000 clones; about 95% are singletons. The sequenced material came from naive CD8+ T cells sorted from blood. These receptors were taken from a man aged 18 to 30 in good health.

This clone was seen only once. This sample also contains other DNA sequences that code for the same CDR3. Here the CDR3 reads CASSWETGNTEAFF. The CDR3 DNA is TGTGCCAGCAGCTGGGAGACAGGGAACACTGAAGCTTTCTTT. V usage is TRBV5-6 and J usage is TRBJ1-1; possible D gene TRBD1, 6 bases. The CDR3 has 14 amino acids. The V gene's germline CDR1 is SGHDT and CDR2 YYEEEE. V gave up 3 bases and J gave up 1 base, with 10 bases separating them.

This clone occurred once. The CDR3 region has the DNA TGTGCCTGGAGTCCGGGGGTGCTCGAGCAGTACTTC. Translation: CAWSPGVLEQYF. This chain uses TRBV30 with TRBJ2-7, with D tentatively TRBD2 (6 bases). V was shortened by 2 bases and J by 6 bases, with 11 bases between the two germline ends. The CDR3 runs 12 residues. Germline CDR1 GTSNPN, CDR2 SVGIG (reference sequence).

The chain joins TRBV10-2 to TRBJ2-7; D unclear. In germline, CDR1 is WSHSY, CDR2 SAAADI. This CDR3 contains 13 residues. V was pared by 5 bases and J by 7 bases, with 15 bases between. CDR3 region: CASSSIEREEQYF. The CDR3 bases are TGCGCCAGCAGTTCCATAGAAAGGGAAGAGCAGTACTTC.

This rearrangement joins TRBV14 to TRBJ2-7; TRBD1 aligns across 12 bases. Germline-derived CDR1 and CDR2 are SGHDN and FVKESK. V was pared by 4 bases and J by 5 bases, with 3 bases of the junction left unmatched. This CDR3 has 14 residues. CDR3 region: CASSPGQGAHEQYF. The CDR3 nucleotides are TGTGCCAGCAGCCCGGGACAGGGGGCTCACGAGCAGTACTTC.

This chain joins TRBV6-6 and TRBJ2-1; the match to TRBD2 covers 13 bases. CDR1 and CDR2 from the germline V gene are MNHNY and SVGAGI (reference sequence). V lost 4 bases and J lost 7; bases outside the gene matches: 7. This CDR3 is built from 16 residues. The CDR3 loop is CASSLTSGRFRNEQFF. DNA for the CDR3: TGTGCCAGCAGTTTGACTAGCGGGAGGTTTAGGAATGAGCAGTTCTTC.

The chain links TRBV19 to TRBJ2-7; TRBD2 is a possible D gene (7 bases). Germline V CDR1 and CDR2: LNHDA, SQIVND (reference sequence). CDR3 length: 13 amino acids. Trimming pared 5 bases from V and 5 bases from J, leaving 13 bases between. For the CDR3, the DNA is TGTGCCAGTAGTTTCGGGGGGCTCGACGAGCAGTACTTC. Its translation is CASSFGGLDEQYF.

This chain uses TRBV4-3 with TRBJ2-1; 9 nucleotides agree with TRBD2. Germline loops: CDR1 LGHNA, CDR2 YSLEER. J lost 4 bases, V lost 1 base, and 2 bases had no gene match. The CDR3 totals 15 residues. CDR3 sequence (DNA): TGCGCCAGCAGCCAAGCTAGCGGGGTTTACAATGAGCAGTTCTTC. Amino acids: CASSQASGVYNEQFF.

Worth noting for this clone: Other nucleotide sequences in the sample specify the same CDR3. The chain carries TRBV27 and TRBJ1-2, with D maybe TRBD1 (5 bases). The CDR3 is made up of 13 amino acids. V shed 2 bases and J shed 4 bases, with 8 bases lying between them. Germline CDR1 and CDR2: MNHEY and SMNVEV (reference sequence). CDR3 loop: CASSLAGTYGYTF. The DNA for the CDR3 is TGTGCCAGCAGTTTAGCTGGGACCTATGGCTACACCTTC.

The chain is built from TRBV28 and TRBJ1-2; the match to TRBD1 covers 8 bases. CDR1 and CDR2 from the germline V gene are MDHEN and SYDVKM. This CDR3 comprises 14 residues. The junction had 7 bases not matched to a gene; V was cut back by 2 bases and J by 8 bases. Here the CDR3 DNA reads TGTGCCAGCAGTTTAAGGCAGGGGGCGCGAGGCTACACCTTC. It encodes CASSLRQGARGYTF.

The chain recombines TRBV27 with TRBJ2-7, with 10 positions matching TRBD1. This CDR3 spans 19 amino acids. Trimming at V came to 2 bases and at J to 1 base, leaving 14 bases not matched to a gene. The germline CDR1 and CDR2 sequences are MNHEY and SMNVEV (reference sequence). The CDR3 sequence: CASSLGTGVSGYLSYEQYF. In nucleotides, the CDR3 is TGTGCCAGCAGTTTAGGGACAGGGGTTAGCGGGTACCTATCCTACGAGCAGTACTTC.

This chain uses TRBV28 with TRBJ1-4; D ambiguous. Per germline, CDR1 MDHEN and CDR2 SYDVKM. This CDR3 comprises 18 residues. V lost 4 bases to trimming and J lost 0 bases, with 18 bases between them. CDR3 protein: CASSSPRLSTTTNEKLFF. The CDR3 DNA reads TGTGCCAGCAGTTCCCCCAGATTAAGCACGACAACTAATGAAAAACTGTTTTTT.

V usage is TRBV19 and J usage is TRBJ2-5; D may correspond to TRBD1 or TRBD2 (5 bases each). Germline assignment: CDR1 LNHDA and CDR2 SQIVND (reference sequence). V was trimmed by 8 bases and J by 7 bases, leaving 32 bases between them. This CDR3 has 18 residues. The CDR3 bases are TGTGCCAGTCGATCGATATGGGGGATGGGGGTTTCCCTTTGGACCCAGTACTTC. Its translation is CASRSIWGMGVSLWTQYF.

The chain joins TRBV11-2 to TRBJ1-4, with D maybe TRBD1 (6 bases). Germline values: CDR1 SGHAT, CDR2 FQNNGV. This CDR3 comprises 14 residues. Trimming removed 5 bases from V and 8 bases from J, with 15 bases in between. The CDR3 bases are TGTGCCAGCAGCCCGGGGGTCGACAGGGAAAAACTGTTTTTT. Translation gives CASSPGVDREKLFF.

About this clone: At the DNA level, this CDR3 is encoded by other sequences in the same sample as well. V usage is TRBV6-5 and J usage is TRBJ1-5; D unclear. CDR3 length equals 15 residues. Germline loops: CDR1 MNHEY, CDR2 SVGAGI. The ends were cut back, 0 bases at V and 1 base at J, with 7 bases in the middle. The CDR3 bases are TGTGCCAGCAGTTACTCAACCGGGAGCAATCAGCCCCAGCATTTT. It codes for CASSYSTGSNQPQHF.

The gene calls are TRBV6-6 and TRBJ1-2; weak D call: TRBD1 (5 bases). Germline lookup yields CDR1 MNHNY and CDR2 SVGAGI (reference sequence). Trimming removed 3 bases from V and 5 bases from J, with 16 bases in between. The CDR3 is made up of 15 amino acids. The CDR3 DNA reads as TGTGCCAGCAGTTATTCTGAGGGTGGGGGATATGGCTACACCTTC. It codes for CASSYSEGGGYGYTF.

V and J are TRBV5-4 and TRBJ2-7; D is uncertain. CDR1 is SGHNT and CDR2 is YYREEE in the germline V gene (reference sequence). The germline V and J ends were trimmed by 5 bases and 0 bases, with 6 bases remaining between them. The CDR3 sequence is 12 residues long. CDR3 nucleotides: TGTGCCAGCAGAAGCGACTCCTACGAGCAGTACTTC. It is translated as CASRSDSYEQYF.

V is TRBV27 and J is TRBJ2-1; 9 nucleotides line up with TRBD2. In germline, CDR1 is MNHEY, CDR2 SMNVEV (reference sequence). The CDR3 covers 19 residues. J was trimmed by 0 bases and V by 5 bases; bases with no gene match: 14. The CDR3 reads CASSPLAGEPRDSYNEQFF. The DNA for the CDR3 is TGTGCCAGCAGTCCCTTAGCGGGAGAACCTAGGGACTCCTACAATGAGCAGTTCTTC.

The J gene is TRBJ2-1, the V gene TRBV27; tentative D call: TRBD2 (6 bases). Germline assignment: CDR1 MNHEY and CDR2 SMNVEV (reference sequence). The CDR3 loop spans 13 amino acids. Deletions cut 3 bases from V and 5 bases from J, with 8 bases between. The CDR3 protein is CASSFGGDNEQFF. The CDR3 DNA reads TGTGCCAGCAGTTTCGGAGGGGACAATGAGCAGTTCTTC.

The CDR3 loop reads CASGQGNTGELFF. CDR3 bases: TGTGCCAGCGGGCAGGGGAACACCGGGGAGCTGTTTTTT. V usage is TRBV7-9 and J usage is TRBJ2-2, with D possibly TRBD1 on 5 matching bases. The CDR3 sequence is 13 residues long. Germline V gene data show CDR1 as SEHNR and CDR2 as FQNEAQ (reference sequence). Trimming left V 8 bases short and J 1 base short, with 8 bases between.

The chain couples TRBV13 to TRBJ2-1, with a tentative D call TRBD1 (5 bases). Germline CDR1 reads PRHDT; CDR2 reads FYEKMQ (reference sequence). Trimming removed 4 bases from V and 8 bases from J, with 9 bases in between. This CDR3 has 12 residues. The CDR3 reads CASSSQVHEQFF. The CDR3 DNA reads TGTGCCAGCAGCTCACAGGTCCATGAGCAGTTCTTC.

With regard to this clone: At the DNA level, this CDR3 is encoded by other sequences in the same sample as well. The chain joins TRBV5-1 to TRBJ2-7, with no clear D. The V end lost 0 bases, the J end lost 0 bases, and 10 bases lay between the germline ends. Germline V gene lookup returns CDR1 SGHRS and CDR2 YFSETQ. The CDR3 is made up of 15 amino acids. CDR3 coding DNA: TGCGCCAGCAGCTTGGGCGCGGCCAGCTCCTACGAGCAGTACTTC. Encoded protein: CASSLGAASSYEQYF.

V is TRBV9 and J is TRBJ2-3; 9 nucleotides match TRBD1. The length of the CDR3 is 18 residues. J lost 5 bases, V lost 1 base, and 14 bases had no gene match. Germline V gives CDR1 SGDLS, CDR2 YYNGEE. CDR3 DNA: TGTGCCAGCAGCGTAACCCCCGGGACAGGGATGGGAGTAGATACGCAGTATTTT. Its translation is CASSVTPGTGMGVDTQYF.

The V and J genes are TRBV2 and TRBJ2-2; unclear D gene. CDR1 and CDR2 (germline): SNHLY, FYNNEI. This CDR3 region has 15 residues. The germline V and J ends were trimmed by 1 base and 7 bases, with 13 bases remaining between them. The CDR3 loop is CASSEDPPVYGELFF. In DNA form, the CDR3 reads TGTGCCAGCAGTGAAGACCCACCGGTTTACGGGGAGCTGTTTTTT.

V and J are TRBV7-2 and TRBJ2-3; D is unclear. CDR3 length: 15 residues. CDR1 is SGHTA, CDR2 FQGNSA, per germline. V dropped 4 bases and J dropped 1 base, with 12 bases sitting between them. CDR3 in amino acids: CASSSSRIRTDTQYF. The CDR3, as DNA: TGTGCCAGCAGCTCCAGTAGGATCCGCACAGATACGCAGTATTTT.

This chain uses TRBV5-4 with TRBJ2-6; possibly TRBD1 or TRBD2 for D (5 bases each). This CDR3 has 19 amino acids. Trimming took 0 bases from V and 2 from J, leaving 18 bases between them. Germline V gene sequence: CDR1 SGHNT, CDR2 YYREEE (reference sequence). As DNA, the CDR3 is TGTGCCAGCAGCTTGGCCGTCGGGCAGGGACGGGCTGGGGCCAACGTCCTGACTTTC. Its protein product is CASSLAVGQGRAGANVLTF.

The CDR3 region is CASSPIRDGTDTQYF. The DNA of the CDR3 is TGTGCCAGTAGTCCAATACGGGACGGGACAGATACGCAGTATTTT. The J gene is TRBJ2-3, the V gene TRBV19, with D tentatively TRBD1 or TRBD2 (5 bases each). With 5 bases removed from V and 3 bases from J, the gap between germline ends came to 15 bases. Germline loops: CDR1 LNHDA, CDR2 SQIVND (reference sequence). The CDR3 contains 15 residues.

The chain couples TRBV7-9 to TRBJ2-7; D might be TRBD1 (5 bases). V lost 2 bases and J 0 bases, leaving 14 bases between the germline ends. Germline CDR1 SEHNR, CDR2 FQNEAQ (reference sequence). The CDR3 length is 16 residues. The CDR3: CASSLYQGTGSYEQYF. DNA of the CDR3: TGTGCCAGCAGCTTATATCAGGGTACAGGCTCCTACGAGCAGTACTTC.

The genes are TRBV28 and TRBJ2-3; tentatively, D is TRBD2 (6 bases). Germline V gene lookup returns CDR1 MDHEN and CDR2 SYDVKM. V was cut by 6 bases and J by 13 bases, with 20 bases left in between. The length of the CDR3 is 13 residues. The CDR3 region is CASSPTGEKVEYF. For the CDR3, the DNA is TGTGCCAGCAGCCCCACGGGGGAGAAAGTAGAGTATTTT.

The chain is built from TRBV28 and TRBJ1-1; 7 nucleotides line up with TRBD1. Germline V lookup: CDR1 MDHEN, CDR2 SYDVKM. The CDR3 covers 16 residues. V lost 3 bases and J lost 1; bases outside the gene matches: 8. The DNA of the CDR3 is TGTGCCAGCAGTTTGGATCGCAGGGGGGCGAACACTGAAGCTTTCTTT. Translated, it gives CASSLDRRGANTEAFF.